These 6 T cell receptor beta chains came from one sample sequenced in a study of graft-versus-host responses after intestinal transplantation. The antigens for these receptors are not known. The assay was immunoSEQ multiplex PCR, and TCRdb's table has in-frame clones only and misses some. This sample yields 75,000 to 95,000 clones, of which roughly 90% are seen a single time; approximately 0.3% belongs to the top ten. Material: unstimulated CD4+ T cells sorted from spleen or lymph node cells, obtained before transplant. These receptor sequences come from a human donor who was the organ donor for an intestinal transplant.

CDR3 region: CASPQGGSSGANVLTF. CDR3 nucleotides: TGTGCCTCCCCGCAGGGGGGATCCTCTGGGGCCAACGTCCTGACTTTC. This rearrangement joins TRBV30 to TRBJ2-6; TRBD1 might be the D (7 bases). Trimming took 7 bases from V and 0 from J, leaving 16 bases between them. The CDR3 loop spans 16 amino acids. The germline gives CDR1 GTSNPN, CDR2 SVGIG (reference sequence).

V gene TRBV30 combines with J gene TRBJ1-1; 8 nucleotides line up with TRBD1. The germline gives CDR1 GTSNPN, CDR2 SVGIG (reference sequence). The CDR3 is made up of 14 amino acids. V gave up 5 bases and J gave up 11 bases; unmatched junction bases: 16. In nucleotides, the CDR3 is TGTGCCTGGGAGCAAACAGGGGGAGTCCTTGGGGCTTTCTTT. Residues: CAWEQTGGVLGAFF.

J is TRBJ2-1 and V is TRBV7-3; D is possibly TRBD1 (6 bases). V was trimmed by 3 bases and J by 4 bases, leaving 10 bases between them. The CDR3 is 14 amino acids. Germline assignment: CDR1 SGHTA and CDR2 FQGTGA. This CDR3 is CASSFGDTYNEQFF. The CDR3 DNA follows: TGTGCCAGCAGCTTTGGGGACACATACAATGAGCAGTTCTTC. Variable domain in full (rest from reference TRBV7-3 and TRBJ2-1): GAGVSQTPSNKVTEKGKYVELRCDPISGHTALYWYRQSLGQGPEFLIYFQGTGAADDSGLPNDRFFAVRPEGSVSTLKIQRTERGDSAVYLCASSFGDTYNEQFFGPGTRLTVL.

J is TRBJ2-5 and V is TRBV19; 7 bases fit TRBD2. V shed 7 bases, J shed 0 bases, and the junction held 20 bases outside the gene matches. The CDR3 totals 19 residues. Germline-derived CDR1 and CDR2 are LNHDA and SQIVND (reference sequence). The CDR3 reads CASTPGLGTALWYQETQYF. DNA for the CDR3: TGTGCCAGTACCCCCGGACTAGGGACCGCCCTTTGGTACCAAGAGACCCAGTACTTC.

In this sample, this clone turned up once. The CDR3 coding sequence is TGTGCCAGCACGAGAGACGGAAGGGGAAATGAAAAACTGTTTTTT. Translating it yields CASTRDGRGNEKLFF. The rearrangement links TRBV2 to TRBJ1-4; possible D gene TRBD1, 5 bases. The length of the CDR3 is 15 residues. V was clipped by 7 bases and J by 5 bases, with 17 bases between them. Germline CDR1 reads SNHLY; CDR2 reads FYNNEI.

The chain is built from TRBV2 and TRBJ1-5, with D possibly being TRBD1 (6 bases). Trimming took 7 bases from V and 3 from J, leaving 13 bases between them. From germline, CDR1 is SNHLY and CDR2 FYNNEI. CDR3 length equals 14 residues. This CDR3 is CASKPDSYNQPQHF. The DNA for the CDR3 is TGTGCCAGCAAGCCGGACAGCTACAATCAGCCCCAGCATTTT.